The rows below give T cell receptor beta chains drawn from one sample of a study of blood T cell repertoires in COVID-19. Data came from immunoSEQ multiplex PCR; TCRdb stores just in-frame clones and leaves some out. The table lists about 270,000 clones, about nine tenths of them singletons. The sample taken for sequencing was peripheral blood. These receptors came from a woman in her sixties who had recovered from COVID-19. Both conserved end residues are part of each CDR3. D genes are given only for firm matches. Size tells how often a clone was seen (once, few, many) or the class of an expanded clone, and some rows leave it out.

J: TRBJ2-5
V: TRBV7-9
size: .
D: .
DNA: TGTGCCAGCAGCTTAGGGGTAGCCCGCCCTGAGACCCAGTACTTC
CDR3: CASSLGVARPETQYF

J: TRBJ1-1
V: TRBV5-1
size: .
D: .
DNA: TGCGCCAGCAGCTTGAACAGACTAATAAACACTGAAGCTTTCTTT
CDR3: CASSLNRLINTEAFF

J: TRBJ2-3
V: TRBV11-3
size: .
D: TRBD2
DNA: TGTGCCAGCAGCCACGTAGCGGGGTACACAGATACGCAGTATTTT
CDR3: CASSHVAGYTDTQYF

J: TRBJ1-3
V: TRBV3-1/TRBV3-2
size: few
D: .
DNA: TGTGCCAGCAGCCAAGATTGGGGAGGGAGAAACACCATATATTTT
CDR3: CASSQDWGGRNTIYF

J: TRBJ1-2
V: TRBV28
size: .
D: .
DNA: TGTGCCAGCAGTTTGTTGCAAGGCCGGGGTGGCTACACCTTC
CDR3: CASSLLQGRGGYTF

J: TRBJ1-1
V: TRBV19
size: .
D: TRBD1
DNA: TGTGCCAGTAGTGCCCAGGAGGGGGCGCGAACTGAAGCTTTCTTT
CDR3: CASSAQEGARTEAFF

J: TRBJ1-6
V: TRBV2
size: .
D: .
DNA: TGTGCCAGCAGCCTAGGGACAATGGGTTCACCCCTCCACTTT
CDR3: CASSLGTMGSPLHF

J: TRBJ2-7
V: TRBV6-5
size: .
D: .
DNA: TGTGCCAGCAGTTACTCTCGCAGGCACGAGCAGTACTTC
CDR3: CASSYSRRHEQYF

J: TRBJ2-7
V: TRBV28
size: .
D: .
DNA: TGTGCCAGCAGTTTTGCCTCGAACCCAGGCTACGAGCAGTACTTC
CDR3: CASSFASNPGYEQYF

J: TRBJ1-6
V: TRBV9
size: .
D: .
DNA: TGTGCCAGCAATCCAAGAGGGGGAAATTCACCCCTCCACTTT
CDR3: CASNPRGGNSPLHF

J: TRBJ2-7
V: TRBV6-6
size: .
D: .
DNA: TGTGCCAGCAGTTACAGGGACACAGCCTACGAGCAGTACTTC
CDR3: CASSYRDTAYEQYF

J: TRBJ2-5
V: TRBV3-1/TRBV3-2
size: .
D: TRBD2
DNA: TGTGCCAGCAGCCACTGGGAGGGTAGCCAAGAGACCCAGTACTTC
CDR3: CASSHWEGSQETQYF

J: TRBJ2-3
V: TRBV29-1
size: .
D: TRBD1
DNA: TGCAGCGTTGGATCCTCTTTTACGACAGGGGTTGGGGATACGCAGTATTTT
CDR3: CSVGSSFTTGVGDTQYF

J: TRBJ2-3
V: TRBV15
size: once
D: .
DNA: TGTGCCACTCGACCTTACACTGGGCCGAGCACAGATACGCAGTATTTT
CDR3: CATRPYTGPSTDTQYF

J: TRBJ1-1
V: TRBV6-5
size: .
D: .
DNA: TGTGCCAGCGATCGGGGGGGGCGAGGGACTGAAGCTTTCTTT
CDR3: CASDRGGRGTEAFF

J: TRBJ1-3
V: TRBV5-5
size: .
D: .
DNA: TGTGCCAGCAGCTTGGCCTGGGACATTGGAAACACCATATATTTT
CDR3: CASSLAWDIGNTIYF

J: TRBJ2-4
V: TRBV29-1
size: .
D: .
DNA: TGCAGCGTTGAGGGCGGGTTGATGTCCAAAAACATTCAGTACTTC
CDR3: CSVEGGLMSKNIQYF

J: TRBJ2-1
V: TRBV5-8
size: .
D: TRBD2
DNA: TGTGCCAGCACCTTAGCGGGACCGGGAAATGAGCAGTTCTTC
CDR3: CASTLAGPGNEQFF

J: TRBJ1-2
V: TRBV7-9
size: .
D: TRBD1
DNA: TGTGCCAGCAGCTTAGGACAGGGTAGTAATGGCTACACCTTC
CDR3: CASSLGQGSNGYTF

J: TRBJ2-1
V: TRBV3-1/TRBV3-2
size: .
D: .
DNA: TGTGCCAGCAGCCAAGACCTAGGGGGTTACAATGAGCAGTTCTTC
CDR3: CASSQDLGGYNEQFF

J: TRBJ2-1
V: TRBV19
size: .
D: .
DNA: TGTGCCAGTAGTATTAAGGCAGGGAGGAACAATGAGCAGTTCTTC
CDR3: CASSIKAGRNNEQFF

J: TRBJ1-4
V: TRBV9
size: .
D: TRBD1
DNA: TGTGCCAGCAGCGCTTGGGACAGGGGTGAGGGAAAACTGTTTTTT
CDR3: CASSAWDRGEGKLFF

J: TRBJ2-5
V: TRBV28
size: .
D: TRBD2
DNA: TGTGCCAGCACAACTAGCGGGGGGACCCAAGAGACCCAGTACTTC
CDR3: CASTTSGGTQETQYF

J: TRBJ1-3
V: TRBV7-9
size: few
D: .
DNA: TGTGCCAGCAGCCCTGGACAGACCCTCTCTGGAAACACCATATATTTT
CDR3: CASSPGQTLSGNTIYF

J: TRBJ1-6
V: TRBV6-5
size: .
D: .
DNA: TGTGCCAGCAGCGACAGAAGCTCCTATAATTCACCCCTCCACTTT
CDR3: CASSDRSSYNSPLHF

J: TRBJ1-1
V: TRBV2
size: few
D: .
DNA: TGTGCCAGCACCAGACTAAGGGACACTGAAGCTTTCTTT
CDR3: CASTRLRDTEAFF

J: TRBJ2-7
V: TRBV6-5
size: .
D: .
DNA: TGTGCCAGCAGGGGGGGACGGCCCTCCTACGAGCAGTACTTC
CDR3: CASRGGRPSYEQYF

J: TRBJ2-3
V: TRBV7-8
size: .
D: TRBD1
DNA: TGTGCCAGCAGCACCGCGTGGACAGGATACGATACGCAGTATTTT
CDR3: CASSTAWTGYDTQYF

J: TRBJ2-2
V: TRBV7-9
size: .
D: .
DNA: TGTGCCAGCAGCTTAGTAGGGACAAAGAACACCGGGGAGCTGTTTTTT
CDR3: CASSLVGTKNTGELFF

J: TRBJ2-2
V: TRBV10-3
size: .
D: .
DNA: TGTGCCATCAGTAAGACAGGTTTCTCGGTAGCCGGGGAGCTGTTTTTT
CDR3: CAISKTGFSVAGELFF

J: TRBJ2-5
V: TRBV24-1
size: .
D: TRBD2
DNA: TGTGCCACCAGTGATTCGCAGGGTTCGTGGCTAGCGGGGGACAATCAAGAGACCCAGTACTTC
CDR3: CATSDSQGSWLAGDNQETQYF

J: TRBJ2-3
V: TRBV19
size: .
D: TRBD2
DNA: TGTGCCAGTAGCCCCGTAGCGGGGGGGCCTGGTACGCAGTATTTT
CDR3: CASSPVAGGPGTQYF

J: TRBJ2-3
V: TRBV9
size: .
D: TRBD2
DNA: TGTGCCAGCAGCACCCTAGCGGGGGCCGCGGATACGCAGTATTTT
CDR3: CASSTLAGAADTQYF

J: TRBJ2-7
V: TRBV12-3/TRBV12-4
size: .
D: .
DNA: TGTGCCAGCAGTCCACCCGCCGGCGAGCAGTACTTC
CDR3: CASSPPAGEQYF

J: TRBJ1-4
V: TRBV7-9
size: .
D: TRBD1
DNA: TGTGCCAGCAGCCGGAACAGGGGCCTTACTAATGAAAAACTGTTTTTT
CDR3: CASSRNRGLTNEKLFF

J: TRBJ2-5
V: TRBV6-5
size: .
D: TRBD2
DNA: TGTGCCAGCAGGGGACTAGCGGGGGGTGAAGAGACCCAGTACTTC
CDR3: CASRGLAGGEETQYF

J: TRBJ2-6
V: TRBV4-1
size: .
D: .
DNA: TGCGCCAGCAGCCAAGGCTGGCTGGCCAACGTCCTGACTTTC
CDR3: CASSQGWLANVLTF

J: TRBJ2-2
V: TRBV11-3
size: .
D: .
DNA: TGTGCCAGCAGCCCCGGGACAAACACCGGGGAGCTGTTTTTT
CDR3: CASSPGTNTGELFF

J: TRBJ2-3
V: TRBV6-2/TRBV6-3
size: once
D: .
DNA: TGTGCCAGCAGTTACTCGGGGGGGGCGAATACGCAGTATTTT
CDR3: CASSYSGGANTQYF

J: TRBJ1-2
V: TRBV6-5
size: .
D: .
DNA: TGTGCCAGCAGTTATAATCCGCTTGGGCCTTATGGCTACACCTTC
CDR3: CASSYNPLGPYGYTF

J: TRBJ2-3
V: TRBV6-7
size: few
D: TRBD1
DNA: TGTGCCAGCAGTTGGCCGAGGACAGGGGGACCCGGGTGGGGCACAGATACGCAGTATTTT
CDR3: CASSWPRTGGPGWGTDTQYF

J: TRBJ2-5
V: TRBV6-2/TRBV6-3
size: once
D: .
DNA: TGTGCCAGCAGTTACGATGCTAGGTCGGAGACCCAGTACTTC
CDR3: CASSYDARSETQYF

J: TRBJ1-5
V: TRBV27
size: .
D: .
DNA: TGTGCCAGCAGTTTATTCGGGCGACAGCCTCATCAGCCCCAGCATTTT
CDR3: CASSLFGRQPHQPQHF

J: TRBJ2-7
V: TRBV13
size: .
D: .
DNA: TGTGCCAGCAGCTTAAGGATCTTAGGGGGTGACGAGCAGTACTTC
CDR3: CASSLRILGGDEQYF

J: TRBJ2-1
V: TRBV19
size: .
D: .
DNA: TGTGCCAGTAGTATAGCTGACAGGGAGCAGTTCTTC
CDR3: CASSIADREQFF

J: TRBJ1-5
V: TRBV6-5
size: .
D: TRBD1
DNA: TGTGCCAGCAGGGCAGGGGGCCGGGGCAATCAGCCCCAGCATTTT
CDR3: CASRAGGRGNQPQHF

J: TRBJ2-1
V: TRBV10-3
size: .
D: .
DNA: TGTGCCATCAGTGACCTCGGGTATAAAAGTAATGAGCAGTTCTTC
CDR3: CAISDLGYKSNEQFF

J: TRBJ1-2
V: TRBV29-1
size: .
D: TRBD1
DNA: TGCAGCGTCGTGAAGGTGACAGGGCACTATGGCTACACCTTC
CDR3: CSVVKVTGHYGYTF

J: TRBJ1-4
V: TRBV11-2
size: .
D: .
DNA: TGTGCCAGCAGCTTTGGGGTAAGGGGTGAAAAACTGTTTTTT
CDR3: CASSFGVRGEKLFF

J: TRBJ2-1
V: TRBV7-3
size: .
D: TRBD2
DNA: TGTGCCAGCAGCTTAATGAGTAGCGGGGGCCCTCTATCCAGTGAGCAGTTCTTC
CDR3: CASSLMSSGGPLSSEQFF

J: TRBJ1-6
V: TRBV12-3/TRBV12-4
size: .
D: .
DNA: TGTGCCAGCACCTTAGAGGCTAATTCACCCCTCCACTTT
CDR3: CASTLEANSPLHF

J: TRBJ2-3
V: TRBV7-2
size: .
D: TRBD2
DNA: TGTGCCAGCAGCCACGAACGGGGGGGCATATTTGGGACAGATACGCAGTATTTT
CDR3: CASSHERGGIFGTDTQYF

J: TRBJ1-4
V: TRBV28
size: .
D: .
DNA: TGTGCCAGCAGTATAGTGAGAAGGGGTAATGAAAAACTGTTTTTT
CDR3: CASSIVRRGNEKLFF

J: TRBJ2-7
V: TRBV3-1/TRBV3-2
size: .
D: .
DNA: TGTGCCAGCAGCCAAGCCCCGGCGGGGAGCTACGAGCAGTACTTC
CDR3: CASSQAPAGSYEQYF

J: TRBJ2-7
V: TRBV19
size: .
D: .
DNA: TGTGCCAGTACGGACAGCACCTACGAGCAGTACTTC
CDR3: CASTDSTYEQYF